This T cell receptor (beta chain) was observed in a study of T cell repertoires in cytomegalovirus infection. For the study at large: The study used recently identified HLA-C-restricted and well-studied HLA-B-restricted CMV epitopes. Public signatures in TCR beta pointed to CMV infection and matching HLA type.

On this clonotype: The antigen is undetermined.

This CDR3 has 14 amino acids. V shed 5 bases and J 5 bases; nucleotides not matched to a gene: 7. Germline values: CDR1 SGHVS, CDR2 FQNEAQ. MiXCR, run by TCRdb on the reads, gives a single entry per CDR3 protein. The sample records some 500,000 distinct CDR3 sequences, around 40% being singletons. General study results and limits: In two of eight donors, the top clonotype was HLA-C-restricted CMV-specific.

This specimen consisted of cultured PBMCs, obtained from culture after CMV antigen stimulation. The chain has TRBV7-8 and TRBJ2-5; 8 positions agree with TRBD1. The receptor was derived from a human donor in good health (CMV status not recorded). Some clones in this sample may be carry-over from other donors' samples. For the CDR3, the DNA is TGTGCCAGCAGCCCCCAGGGGGCTGTGGAGACCCAGTACTTC. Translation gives CASSPQGAVETQYF.